This is a list of T cell receptor beta chains from one sample in a study of T cells in Graves' hyperthyroidism and ophthalmopathy. TCRdb reprocessed the multiplex PCR reads via MiXCR and lists one record per CDR3 protein. The profile shows roughly 740,000 distinct CDR3 sequences, 16% of them singletons. Material: blood. These receptors all come from a man between 18 and 35 years old with Graves' hyperthyroidism. CDR3s include the opening cysteine and the closing phenylalanine or tryptophan. The D gene is left open where the match is weak. Rows may omit the clone size; those that give it use once, few, many or a size class.

V,size,D,J,DNA,CDR3
TRBV12-3/TRBV12-4,-,-,TRBJ2-2,TGTGCCAGCAGTGATGAATCTCCCGGGGAGCTGTTTTTT,CASSDESPGELFF
TRBV10-3,-,-,TRBJ2-7,TGTGCCACCACGCAGGGCTACGAGCAGTACTTC,CATTQGYEQYF
TRBV9,once,-,TRBJ2-5,TGTGCCAGCAGCTCGGACCCCCTGGGGGCCCAGTACTTC,CASSSDPLGAQYF
TRBV2,many,TRBD2,TRBJ2-7,TGTGCCAGCAGGACCGGGACTAGCGGGAGAGTCTCCTACGAGCAGTACTTC,CASRTGTSGRVSYEQYF
TRBV14,-,-,TRBJ1-1,TGTGCCAGCAGCCAAGCCAGGAGGGCTGAAGCTTTCTTT,CASSQARRAEAFF
TRBV7-9,few,-,TRBJ2-5,TGTGCCAGCACCATGGGCGAGACCCAGTACTTC,CASTMGETQYF
TRBV7-2,few,-,TRBJ2-6,TGTGCCAGCAGCTCAGTCCCTTCTGTCCCTGGGGCCAACGTCCTGACTTTC,CASSSVPSVPGANVLTF
TRBV28,-,-,TRBJ1-3,TGTGCCAGCAGCGTCTCTGGAAACACCATATATTTT,CASSVSGNTIYF
TRBV28,-,TRBD1,TRBJ2-1,TGTGCCAGCAGTTTCGGGACAGGGGATAACAATGAGCAGTTCTTC,CASSFGTGDNNEQFF
TRBV28,few,TRBD1,TRBJ2-1,TGTGCCAGCAGTTTCGACAGGGGGAGTGAGCAGTTCTTC,CASSFDRGSEQFF
TRBV5-4,-,TRBD1,TRBJ2-2,TGTGCCAGCAGTTCCATCGACAGGGCCCGCACCGGGGAGCTGTTTTTT,CASSSIDRARTGELFF
TRBV11-2,-,TRBD1,TRBJ2-6,TGTGCCAGCAGCTCGGGGACAGGGGTCATCTCTGGGGCCAACGTCCTGACTTTC,CASSSGTGVISGANVLTF
TRBV18,few,TRBD1,TRBJ1-2,TGTGCCAGCTCACCGGACAGGGTAGAAGGCTACACCTTC,CASSPDRVEGYTF
TRBV13,many,-,TRBJ1-1,TGTGCCAGCAGGGTAGGGGTTTGGAACACTGAAGCTTTCTTT,CASRVGVWNTEAFF
TRBV6-5,many,-,TRBJ2-2,TGTGCCAGCAGTTTCTGGCTAGGGACTTCGAACACCGGGGAGCTGTTTTTT,CASSFWLGTSNTGELFF
TRBV7-2,many,-,TRBJ2-1,TGTGCCAGCAGCTTAGGGCTGGGGAGCTCCTACAATGAGCAGTTCTTC,CASSLGLGSSYNEQFF
TRBV9,few,-,TRBJ1-6,TGTGCCAGCAGCGTGGCCGGGAGGAATTCACCCCTCCACTTT,CASSVAGRNSPLHF
TRBV18,-,-,TRBJ1-2,TGTGCCAGCTCCCTGACGGTCTCAACCTCTGGCTACACCTTC,CASSLTVSTSGYTF
TRBV20-1,-,TRBD2,TRBJ2-1,TGCAGTGCTAGAACCTCGGGACTAAATTACAATGAGCAGTTCTTC,CSARTSGLNYNEQFF
TRBV12-3/TRBV12-4,-,-,TRBJ1-2,TGTGCCAGCACCCCGCCCTTCCCGGCGGCCTATGGCTACACCTTC,CASTPPFPAAYGYTF
TRBV5-1,-,TRBD2,TRBJ2-7,TGCGCCAGCAGGGTAGCGGGGCAAGGCGAGCAGTACTTC,CASRVAGQGEQYF
TRBV7-3,many,-,TRBJ2-1,TGTGCCAGCAGTCCCCCGGGGTCCGATGAGCAGTTCTTC,CASSPPGSDEQFF
TRBV5-5,many,TRBD1,TRBJ1-5,TGTGCCAGCAGCCTCAGGACAGGGAGGGAGCCCCAGCATTTT,CASSLRTGREPQHF
TRBV19,few,-,TRBJ2-3,TGTGCCAGTAGCCGCGGACCGTCTGGGAGGGATACGCAGTATTTT,CASSRGPSGRDTQYF
TRBV28,many,TRBD2,TRBJ2-1,TGTGCCAGCAGTTCCTTTCTAGCGGGAGGGTACAATGAGCAGTTCTTC,CASSSFLAGGYNEQFF
TRBV20-1,many,-,TRBJ2-1,TGCAGTGCTGAGCCCGAGAACCTCAATGAGCAGTTCTTC,CSAEPENLNEQFF
TRBV9,-,TRBD2,TRBJ2-1,TGTGCCAGCAGCGGAAGCCAGGGACTAGCACAGGCCCATGAGCAGTTCTTC,CASSGSQGLAQAHEQFF
TRBV28,few,-,TRBJ2-1,TGTGCCAGCAGTTTAACCAATACCTTGGAGTTCTTC,CASSLTNTLEFF
TRBV7-6,-,-,TRBJ2-5,TGTGCCAGCAGCTTTCCTAGCCCCTACCCGGTGTACCAAGAGACCCAGTACTTC,CASSFPSPYPVYQETQYF
TRBV2,many,-,TRBJ2-5,TGTGCCAGCAAGTTATCGACAGCCCTTCGAGAGACCCAGTACTTC,CASKLSTALRETQYF
TRBV6-5,-,-,TRBJ2-7,TGTGCCAGCAGTTACTCGTTGGAAGTGAGCTCCTACGAGCAGTACTTC,CASSYSLEVSSYEQYF
TRBV18,few,-,TRBJ1-4,TGTGCCAGCTCACTCACGACAGGAAAACCTAATGAAAAACTGTTTTTT,CASSLTTGKPNEKLFF
TRBV30,many,-,TRBJ2-1,TGTGCCTGGAGTGTACCTAGACTCTCCTACAATGAGCAGTTCTTC,CAWSVPRLSYNEQFF
TRBV4-1,-,-,TRBJ2-7,TGCGCCAGCAGCCAAGGGCATGCAACCCCACTCTCCTACGAGCAGTACTTC,CASSQGHATPLSYEQYF
TRBV20-1,many,-,TRBJ2-3,TGCAGTTCTGTGGGGGGCATCACAGATACGCAGTATTTT,CSSVGGITDTQYF
TRBV20-1,many,-,TRBJ2-1,TGCAGTGCTCCGACGGGTAGCTCCTACAATGAGCAGTTCTTC,CSAPTGSSYNEQFF
TRBV19,few,-,TRBJ2-5,TGTGCCAGTAGTGGCCGGGAATTTCGAGAGACCCAGTACTTC,CASSGREFRETQYF
TRBV27,-,-,TRBJ2-1,TGTGCCAGCAGTTTGCAACCCGCGGGGTACAATGAGCAGTTCTTC,CASSLQPAGYNEQFF
TRBV28,-,-,TRBJ2-7,TGTGCCACCTTAGGGACTGACTCCTACGAGCAGTACTTC,CATLGTDSYEQYF
TRBV7-3,few,TRBD1,TRBJ1-2,TGTGCCAGCAGCGTGGACAGGGGGGCTGGAGATAACTATGGCTACACCTTC,CASSVDRGAGDNYGYTF
TRBV27,-,-,TRBJ1-1,TGTGCCAGCACCGGGGGGGGCCTCCTCAACACTGAAGCTTTCTTT,CASTGGGLLNTEAFF
TRBV5-1,few,TRBD1,TRBJ1-1,TGCGCCAGCAGCACCTCACAGGGGGCAGTCAGCACTGAAGCTTTCTTT,CASSTSQGAVSTEAFF
TRBV28,many,-,TRBJ2-7,TGTGCCAGCAGTTTCCCAACCCAGGGATACGAGCAGTACTTC,CASSFPTQGYEQYF
TRBV6-2/TRBV6-3,few,-,TRBJ1-2,TGTGCCAGCATTGGGGAGGGGAGCCCCTTTTATGGCTACACCTTC,CASIGEGSPFYGYTF
TRBV6-2/TRBV6-3,-,-,TRBJ1-1,TGTGCCAGCAGTGACCTAAGGGTGACTGAAGCTTTCTTT,CASSDLRVTEAFF
TRBV28,-,TRBD2,TRBJ2-2,TGTGCCCCCACTTCTAGCGGGAGGTCGCCCGGGGAGCTGTTTTTT,CAPTSSGRSPGELFF
TRBV28,many,-,TRBJ2-1,TGTGCCAGCAGTTTGGGGGGGGGCAACCACAATGAGCAGTTCTTC,CASSLGGGNHNEQFF
TRBV28,many,TRBD2,TRBJ2-1,TGTGCCAGCAGCCCTCCCATAGCGGGAGCAGTAGATGAGCAGTTCTTC,CASSPPIAGAVDEQFF